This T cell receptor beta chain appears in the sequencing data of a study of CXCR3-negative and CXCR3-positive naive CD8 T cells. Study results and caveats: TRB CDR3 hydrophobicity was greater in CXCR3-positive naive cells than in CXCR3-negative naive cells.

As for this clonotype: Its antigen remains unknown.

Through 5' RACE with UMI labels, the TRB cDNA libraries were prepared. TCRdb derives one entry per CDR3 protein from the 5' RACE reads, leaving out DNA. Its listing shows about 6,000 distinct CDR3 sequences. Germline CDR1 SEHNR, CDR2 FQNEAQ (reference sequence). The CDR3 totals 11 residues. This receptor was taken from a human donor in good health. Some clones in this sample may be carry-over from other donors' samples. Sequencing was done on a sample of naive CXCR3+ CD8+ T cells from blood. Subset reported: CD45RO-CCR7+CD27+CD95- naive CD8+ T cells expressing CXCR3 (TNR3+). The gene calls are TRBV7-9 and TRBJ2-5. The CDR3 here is CASSSLETQYF.